This TCR beta chain was recorded in a study of control samples from healthy donors and cancer patients. The protocol was immunoSEQ multiplex PCR, while the TCRdb copy is restricted to in-frame clones and leaves out a portion. This sample has about 34,000 clones, with 90% to 95% found just once. V was trimmed by 3 bases and J by 0 bases, leaving 5 bases between them. The CDR3 has 13 amino acids. Germline CDR1 and CDR2: KGHSH and LQKENI. This clonotype was obtained from a middle-aged man with colorectal cancer. The rearrangement links TRBV18 to TRBJ1-1; D is undetermined. The sample consisted of PBMCs. The CDR3 sequence: CASSPPVNTEAFF. DNA for the CDR3: TGTGCCAGCTCACCTCCGGTGAACACTGAAGCTTTCTTT. Based on the CDR3 plus reference TRBV18 and TRBJ1-1, the full variable domain is NAGVMQNPRHLVRRRGQEARLRCSPMKGHSHVYWYRQLPEEGLKFMVYLQKENIIDESGMPKERFSAEFPKEGPSILRIQQVVRGDSAAYFCASSPPVNTEAFFGQGTRLTVV.